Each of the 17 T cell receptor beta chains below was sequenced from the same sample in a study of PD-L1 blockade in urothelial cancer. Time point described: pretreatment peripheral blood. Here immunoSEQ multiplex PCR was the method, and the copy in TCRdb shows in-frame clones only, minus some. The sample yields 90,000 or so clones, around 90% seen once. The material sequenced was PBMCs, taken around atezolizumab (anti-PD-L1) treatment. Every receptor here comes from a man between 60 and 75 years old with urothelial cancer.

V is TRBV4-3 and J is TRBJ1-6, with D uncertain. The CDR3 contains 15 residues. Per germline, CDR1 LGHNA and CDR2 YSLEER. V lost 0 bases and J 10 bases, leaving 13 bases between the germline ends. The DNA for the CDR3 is TGCGCCAGCAGCCAAGAGCCGGGTTTAAGCTCACCCCTCCACTTT. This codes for CASSQEPGLSSPLHF.

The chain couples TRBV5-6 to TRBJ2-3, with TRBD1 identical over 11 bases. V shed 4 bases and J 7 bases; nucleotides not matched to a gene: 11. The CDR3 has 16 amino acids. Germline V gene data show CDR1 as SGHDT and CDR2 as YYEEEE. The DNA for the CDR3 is TGTGCCAGCAGCGCGGACAGGGGGCCCCCCGTCTATACGCAGTATTTT. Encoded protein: CASSADRGPPVYTQYF.

DNA of the CDR3: TGCGCCAGCAGCCCTGAGGGACAGGGAGTCACTGAAGCTTTCTTT. Its protein is CASSPEGQGVTEAFF. The chain links TRBV5-1 to TRBJ1-1; 9 bases are shared with TRBD1. This CDR3 has 15 residues. Germline V gene sequence: CDR1 SGHRS, CDR2 YFSETQ. Germline trimming cut 4 bases from V and 4 bases from J; bases unmatched to any gene: 8.

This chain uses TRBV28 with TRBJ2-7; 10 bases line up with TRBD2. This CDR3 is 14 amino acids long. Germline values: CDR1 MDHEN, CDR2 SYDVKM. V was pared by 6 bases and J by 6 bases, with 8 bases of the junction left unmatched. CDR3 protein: CASSQAGGGSEQYF. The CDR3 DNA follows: TGTGCCAGCAGCCAAGCGGGAGGGGGAAGCGAGCAGTACTTC.

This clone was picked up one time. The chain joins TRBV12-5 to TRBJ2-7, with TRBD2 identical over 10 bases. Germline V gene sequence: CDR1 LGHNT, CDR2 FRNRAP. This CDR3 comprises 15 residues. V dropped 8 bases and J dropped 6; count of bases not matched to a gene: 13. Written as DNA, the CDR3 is TGTGCTAGTTCAAATAGCGGGGGGTTGGGCAGCGAGCAGTACTTC. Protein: CASSNSGGLGSEQYF.

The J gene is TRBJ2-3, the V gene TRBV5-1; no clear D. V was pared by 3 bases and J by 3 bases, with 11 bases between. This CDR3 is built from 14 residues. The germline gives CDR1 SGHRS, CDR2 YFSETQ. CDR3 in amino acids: CASSSGSATDTQYF. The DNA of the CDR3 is TGCGCCAGCAGCTCCGGGTCGGCTACAGATACGCAGTATTTT.

The CDR3 coding sequence is TGTGCCAGCAGTGTCCGACAGGGGGGATTACAAGAGACCCAGTACTTC. Encoded protein: CASSVRQGGLQETQYF. The V gene is TRBV6-1, the J gene TRBJ2-5; the match to TRBD1 covers 9 bases. The germline gives CDR1 MNHNS, CDR2 SASEGT. The CDR3 totals 16 residues. The V segment lost 4 bases and the J segment 2 bases; nucleotides outside the gene matches: 8.

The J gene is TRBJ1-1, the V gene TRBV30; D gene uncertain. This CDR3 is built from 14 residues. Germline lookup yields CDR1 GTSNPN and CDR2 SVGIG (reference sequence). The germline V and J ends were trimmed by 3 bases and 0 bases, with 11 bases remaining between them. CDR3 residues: CAWSAITVNTEAFF. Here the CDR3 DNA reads TGTGCCTGGAGCGCAATCACAGTGAACACTGAAGCTTTCTTT.

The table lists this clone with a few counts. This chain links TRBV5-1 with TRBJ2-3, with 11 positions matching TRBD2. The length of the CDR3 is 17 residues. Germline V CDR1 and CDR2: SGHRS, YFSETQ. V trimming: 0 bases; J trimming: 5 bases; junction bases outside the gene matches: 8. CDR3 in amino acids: CASSLAIAGGPQDTQYF. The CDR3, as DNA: TGCGCCAGCAGCTTGGCGATAGCGGGGGGGCCCCAAGATACGCAGTATTTT.

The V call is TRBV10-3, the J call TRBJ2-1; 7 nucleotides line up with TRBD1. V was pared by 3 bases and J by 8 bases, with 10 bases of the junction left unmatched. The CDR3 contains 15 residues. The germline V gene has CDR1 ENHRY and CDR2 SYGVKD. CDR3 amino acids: CAISDLDRVGYEQFF. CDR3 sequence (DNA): TGTGCCATCAGTGACCTCGACAGGGTTGGGTATGAGCAGTTCTTC.

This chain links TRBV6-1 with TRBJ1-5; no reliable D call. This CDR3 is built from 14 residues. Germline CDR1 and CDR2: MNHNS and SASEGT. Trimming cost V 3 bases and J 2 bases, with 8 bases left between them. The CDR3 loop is CASSEGWGNQPQHF. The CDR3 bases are TGTGCCAGCAGTGAGGGCTGGGGCAATCAGCCCCAGCATTTT.

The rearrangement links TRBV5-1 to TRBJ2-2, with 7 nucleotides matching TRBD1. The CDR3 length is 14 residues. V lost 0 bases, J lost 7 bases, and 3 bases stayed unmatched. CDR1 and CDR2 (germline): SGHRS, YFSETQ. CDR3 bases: TGCGCCAGCAGCTTGGACAGGGGCGGCGGGGAGCTGTTTTTT. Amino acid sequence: CASSLDRGGGELFF.

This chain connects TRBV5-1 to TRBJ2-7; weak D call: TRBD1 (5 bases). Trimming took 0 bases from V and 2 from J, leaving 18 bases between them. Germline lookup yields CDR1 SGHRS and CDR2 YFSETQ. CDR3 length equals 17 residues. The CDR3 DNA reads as TGCGCCAGCAGCTTGGTTCCAGGTACTCAGGGAACCTACGAGCAGTACTTC. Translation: CASSLVPGTQGTYEQYF.

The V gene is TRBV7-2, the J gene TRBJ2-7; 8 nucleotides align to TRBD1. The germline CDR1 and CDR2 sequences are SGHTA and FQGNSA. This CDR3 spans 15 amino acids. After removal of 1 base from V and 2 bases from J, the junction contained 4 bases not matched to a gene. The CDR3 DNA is TGTGCCAGCAGCTTAGACCGGGACAGGACCTACGAGCAGTACTTC. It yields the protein CASSLDRDRTYEQYF.

In DNA, the CDR3 is TGTGCCAGCAGCCCCCCGGGACAGGGTTATAATTCACCCCTCCACTTT. This sequence encodes CASSPPGQGYNSPLHF. This sequence joins TRBV7-2 and TRBJ1-6; 9 bases align to TRBD1. The V and J ends lost 5 bases and 4 bases, in that order; junction bases with no gene match: 6. CDR1 SGHTA and CDR2 FQGNSA come from the germline V gene. The CDR3 extends over 16 amino acids.

This CDR3 is CASSVSWTGDGEQFF. In nucleotides, the CDR3 is TGTGCCAGCAGCGTAAGTTGGACAGGGGATGGTGAGCAGTTCTTC. The chain carries TRBV9 and TRBJ2-1; 9 bases match TRBD1. CDR1 is SGDLS, CDR2 YYNGEE, per germline. V shed 1 base and J 9 bases; nucleotides not matched to a gene: 8. CDR3 length equals 15 residues.

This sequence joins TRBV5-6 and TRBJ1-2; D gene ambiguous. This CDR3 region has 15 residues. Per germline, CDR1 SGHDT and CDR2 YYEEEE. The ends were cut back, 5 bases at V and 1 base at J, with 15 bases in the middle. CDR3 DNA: TGTGCCAGCAGATCAGCTGGAGGGATTAACTATGGCTACACCTTC. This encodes CASRSAGGINYGYTF. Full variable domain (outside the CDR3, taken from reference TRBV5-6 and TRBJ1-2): DAGVTQSPTHLIKTRGQQVTLRCSPKSGHDTVSWYQQALGQGPQFIFQYYEEEERQRGNFPDRFSGHQFPNYSSELNVNALLLGDSALYLCASRSAGGINYGYTFGSGTRLTVV.